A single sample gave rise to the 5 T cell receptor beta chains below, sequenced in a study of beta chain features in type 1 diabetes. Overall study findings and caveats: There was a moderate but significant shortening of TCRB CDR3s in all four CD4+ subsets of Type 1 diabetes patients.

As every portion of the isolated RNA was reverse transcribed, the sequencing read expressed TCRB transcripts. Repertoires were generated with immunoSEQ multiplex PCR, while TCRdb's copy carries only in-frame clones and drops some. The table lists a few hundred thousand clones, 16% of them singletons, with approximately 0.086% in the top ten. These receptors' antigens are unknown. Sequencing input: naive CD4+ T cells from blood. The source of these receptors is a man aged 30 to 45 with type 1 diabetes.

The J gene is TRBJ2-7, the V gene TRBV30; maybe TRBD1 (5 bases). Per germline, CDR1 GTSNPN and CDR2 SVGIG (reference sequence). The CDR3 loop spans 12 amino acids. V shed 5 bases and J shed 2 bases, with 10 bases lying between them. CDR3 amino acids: CAWGAGPYEQYF. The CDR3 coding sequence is TGTGCCTGGGGGGCAGGTCCCTACGAGCAGTACTTC.

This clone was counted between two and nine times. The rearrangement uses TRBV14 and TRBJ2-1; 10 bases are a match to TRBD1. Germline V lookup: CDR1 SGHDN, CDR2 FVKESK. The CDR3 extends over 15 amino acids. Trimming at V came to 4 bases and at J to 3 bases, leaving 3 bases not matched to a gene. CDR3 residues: CASSRRTGGYNEQFF. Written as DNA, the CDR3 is TGTGCCAGCAGCCGAAGGACAGGGGGCTACAATGAGCAGTTCTTC.

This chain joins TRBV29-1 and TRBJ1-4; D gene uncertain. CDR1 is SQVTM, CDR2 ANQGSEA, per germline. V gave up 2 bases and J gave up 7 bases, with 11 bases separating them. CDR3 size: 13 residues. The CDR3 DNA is TGCAGCGTTGAAATAATATTGGGTGAAAAACTGTTTTTT. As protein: CSVEIILGEKLFF.

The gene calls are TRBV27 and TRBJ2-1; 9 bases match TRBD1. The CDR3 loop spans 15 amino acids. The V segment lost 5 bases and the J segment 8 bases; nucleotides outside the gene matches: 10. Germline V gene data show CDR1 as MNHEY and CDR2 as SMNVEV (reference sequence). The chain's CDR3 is CASSQPGQGADEQFF. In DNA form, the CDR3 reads TGTGCCAGCAGTCAACCGGGACAGGGTGCCGATGAGCAGTTCTTC.

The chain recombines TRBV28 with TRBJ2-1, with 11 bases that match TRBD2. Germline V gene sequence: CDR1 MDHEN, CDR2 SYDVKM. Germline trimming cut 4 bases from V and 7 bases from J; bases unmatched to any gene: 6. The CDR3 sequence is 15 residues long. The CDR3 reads CASSSPTSGKNEQFF. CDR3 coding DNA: TGTGCCAGCAGTTCCCCGACTAGCGGGAAAAATGAGCAGTTCTTC.